This entry concerns a single T cell receptor beta chain. The ends lost 2 bases at V and 10 bases at J; junction bases unmatched: 6. The CDR3 has 15 residues. Germline-derived CDR1 and CDR2 are MNHEY and SVGAGI. The record originates from a study of blood T cell repertoires in COVID-19. Study-wide context: Sites in the United States, Italy and Spain provided acute and convalescent COVID-19 samples. T cells, B-cell-depleted T cells, or PBMCs supplied cDNA or gDNA.

Original methodology: Estimation of nucleated cell counts was performed using reference gene primer amplification. Measured with immunoSEQ multiplex PCR; TCRdb has only the in-frame clones, and not every one. That table supplies the V and J calls and clone size; D and trimming were determined from the DNA. The table lists 200,000 to 300,000 clones, more than 70% of them singletons, with 12% in the top ten. The chain couples TRBV6-5 to TRBJ1-6; 9 positions match TRBD1. The specimen sequenced was peripheral blood. The TCR sequence derives from a man older than 75 with acute or convalescent COVID-19. CDR3 nucleotides: TGTGCCAGCAGTTACCTGGGACAGGGTGGCTCACCCCTCCACTTT. Protein product: CASSYLGQGGSPLHF.